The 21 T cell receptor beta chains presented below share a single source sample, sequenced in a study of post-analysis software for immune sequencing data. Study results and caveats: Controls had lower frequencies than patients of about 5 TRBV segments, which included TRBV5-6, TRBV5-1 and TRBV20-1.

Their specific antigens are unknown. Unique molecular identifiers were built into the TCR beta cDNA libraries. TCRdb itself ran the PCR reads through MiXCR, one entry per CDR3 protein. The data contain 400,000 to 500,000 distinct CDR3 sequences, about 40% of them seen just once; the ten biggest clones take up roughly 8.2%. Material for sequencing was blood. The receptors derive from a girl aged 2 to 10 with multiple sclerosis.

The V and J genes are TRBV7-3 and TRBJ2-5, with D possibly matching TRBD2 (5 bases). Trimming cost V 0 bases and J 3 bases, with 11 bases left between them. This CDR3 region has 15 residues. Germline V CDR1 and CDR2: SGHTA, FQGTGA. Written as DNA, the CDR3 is TGTGCCAGCAGCTTAACGGGCCGGGGTAAAGAGACCCAGTACTTC. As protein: CASSLTGRGKETQYF.

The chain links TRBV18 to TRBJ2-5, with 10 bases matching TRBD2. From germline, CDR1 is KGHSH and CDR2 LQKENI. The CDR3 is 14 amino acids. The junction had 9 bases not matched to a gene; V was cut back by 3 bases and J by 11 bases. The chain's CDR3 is CASSPTSGVLEQYF. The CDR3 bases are TGTGCCAGCTCACCTACTAGCGGGGTACTGGAGCAGTACTTC.

The CDR3 sequence: CASSQVSQYREQYF. The CDR3 region has the DNA TGCGCCAGCAGCCAAGTAAGTCAGTACCGCGAGCAGTACTTC. This chain links TRBV4-1 with TRBJ2-7, with D hard to call. CDR1 and CDR2 from the germline V gene are MGHRA and YSYEKL. The CDR3 has 14 residues. V was pared by 1 base and J by 6 bases, with 13 bases between.

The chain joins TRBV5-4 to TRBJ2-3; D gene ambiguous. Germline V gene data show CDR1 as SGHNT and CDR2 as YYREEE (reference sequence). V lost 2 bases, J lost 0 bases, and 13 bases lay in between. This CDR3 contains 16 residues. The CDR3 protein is CASSFGQSYSTDTQYF. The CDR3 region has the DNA TGTGCCAGCAGCTTCGGCCAGTCCTATAGCACAGATACGCAGTATTTT.

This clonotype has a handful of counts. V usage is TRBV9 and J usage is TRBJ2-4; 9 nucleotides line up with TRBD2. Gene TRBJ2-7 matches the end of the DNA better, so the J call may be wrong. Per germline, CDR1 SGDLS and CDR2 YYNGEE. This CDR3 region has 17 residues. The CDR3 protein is CASSVAPAGGVLNEQYF. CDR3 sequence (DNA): TGTGCCAGCAGCGTAGCTCCAGCGGGAGGTGTTCTAAACGAGCAGTACTTC.

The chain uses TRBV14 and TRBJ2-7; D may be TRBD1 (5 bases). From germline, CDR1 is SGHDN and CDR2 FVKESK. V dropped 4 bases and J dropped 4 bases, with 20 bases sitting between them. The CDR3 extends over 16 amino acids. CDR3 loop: CASSLRGAGLGYEQYF. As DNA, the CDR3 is TGTGCCAGCAGCCTTCGAGGCGCAGGGCTGGGTTACGAGCAGTACTTC. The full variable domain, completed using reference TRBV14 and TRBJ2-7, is EAGVTQFPSHSVIEKGQTVTLRCDPISGHDNLYWYRRVMGKEIKFLLHFVKESKQDESGMPNNRFLAERTGGTYSTLKVQPAELEDSGVYFCASSLRGAGLGYEQYFGPGTRLTVT.

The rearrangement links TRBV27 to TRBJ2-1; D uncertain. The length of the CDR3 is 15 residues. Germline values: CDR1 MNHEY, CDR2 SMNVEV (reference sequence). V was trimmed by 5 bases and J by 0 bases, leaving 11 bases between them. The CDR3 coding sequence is TGTGCCAGCAGTCCCTTCCCCAGCTCCTACAATGAGCAGTTCTTC. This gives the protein CASSPFPSSYNEQFF.

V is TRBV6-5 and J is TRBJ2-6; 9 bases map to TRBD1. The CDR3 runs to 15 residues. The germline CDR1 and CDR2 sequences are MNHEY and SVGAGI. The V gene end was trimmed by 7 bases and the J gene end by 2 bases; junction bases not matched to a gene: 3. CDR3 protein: CASKGDRAGANVLTF. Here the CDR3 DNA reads TGTGCCAGCAAGGGGGACAGGGCTGGGGCCAACGTCCTGACTTTC.

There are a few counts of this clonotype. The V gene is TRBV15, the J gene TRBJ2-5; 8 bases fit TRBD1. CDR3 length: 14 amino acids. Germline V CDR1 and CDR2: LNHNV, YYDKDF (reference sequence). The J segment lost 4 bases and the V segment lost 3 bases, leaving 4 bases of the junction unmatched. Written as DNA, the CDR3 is TGTGCCACCAGCAGCCCAGGGGGCCGAGAGACCCAGTACTTC. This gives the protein CATSSPGGRETQYF.

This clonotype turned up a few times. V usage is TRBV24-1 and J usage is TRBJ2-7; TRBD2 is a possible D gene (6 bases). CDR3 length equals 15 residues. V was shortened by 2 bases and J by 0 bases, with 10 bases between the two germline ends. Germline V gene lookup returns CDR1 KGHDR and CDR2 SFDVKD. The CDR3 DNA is TGTGCCACCAGTGATTCTCAGGACTACTCCTACGAGCAGTACTTC. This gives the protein CATSDSQDYSYEQYF.

The CDR3 nucleotides read TGTGCCAGCAGTTCCGCTCTAGCGGGAGGCACAGATACGCAGTATTTT. It yields the protein CASSSALAGGTDTQYF. The V gene is TRBV27, the J gene TRBJ2-3; 10 bases map to TRBD2. The CDR3 has 16 amino acids. Germline CDR1 and CDR2: MNHEY and SMNVEV (reference sequence). The V segment lost 4 bases and the J segment 1 base; nucleotides outside the gene matches: 5.

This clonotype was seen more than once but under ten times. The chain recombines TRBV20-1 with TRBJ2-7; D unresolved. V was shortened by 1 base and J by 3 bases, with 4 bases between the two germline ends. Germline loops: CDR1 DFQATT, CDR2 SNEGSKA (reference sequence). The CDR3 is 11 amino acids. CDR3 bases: TGCAGTGCTAGAGCTCTCTACGAGCAGTACTTC. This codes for CSARALYEQYF.

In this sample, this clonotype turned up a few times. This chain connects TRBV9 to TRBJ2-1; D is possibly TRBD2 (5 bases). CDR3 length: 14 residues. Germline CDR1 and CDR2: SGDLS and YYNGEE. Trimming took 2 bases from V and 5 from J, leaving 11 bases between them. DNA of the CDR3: TGTGCCAGCAGCGTGCAGGCTAGCAACAATGAGCAGTTCTTC. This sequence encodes CASSVQASNNEQFF. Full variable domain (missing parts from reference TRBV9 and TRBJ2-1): DSGVTQTPKHLITATGQRVTLRCSPRSGDLSVYWYQQSLDQGLQFLIQYYNGEERAKGNILERFSAQQFPDLHSELNLSSLELGDSALYFCASSVQASNNEQFFGPGTRLTVL.

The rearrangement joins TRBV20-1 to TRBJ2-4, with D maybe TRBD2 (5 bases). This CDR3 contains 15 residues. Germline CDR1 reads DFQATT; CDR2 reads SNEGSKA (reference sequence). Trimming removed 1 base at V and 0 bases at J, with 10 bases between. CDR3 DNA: TGCAGTGCTAGAGCCGGGGTACTAGCCAAAAACATTCAGTACTTC. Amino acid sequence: CSARAGVLAKNIQYF.

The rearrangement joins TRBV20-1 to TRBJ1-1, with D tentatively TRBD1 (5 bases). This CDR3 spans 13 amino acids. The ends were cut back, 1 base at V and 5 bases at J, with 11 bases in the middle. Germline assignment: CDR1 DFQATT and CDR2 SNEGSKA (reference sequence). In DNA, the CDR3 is TGCAGTGCTAGAGGCACGGGGGAGACTGAAGCTTTCTTT. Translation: CSARGTGETEAFF.

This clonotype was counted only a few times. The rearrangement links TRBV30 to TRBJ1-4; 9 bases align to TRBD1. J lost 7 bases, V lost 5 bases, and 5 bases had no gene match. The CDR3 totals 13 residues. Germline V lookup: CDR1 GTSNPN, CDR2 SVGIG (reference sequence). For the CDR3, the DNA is TGTGCCTGGCGCGGGACAGGGCGTGAAAAACTGTTTTTT. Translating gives CAWRGTGREKLFF.

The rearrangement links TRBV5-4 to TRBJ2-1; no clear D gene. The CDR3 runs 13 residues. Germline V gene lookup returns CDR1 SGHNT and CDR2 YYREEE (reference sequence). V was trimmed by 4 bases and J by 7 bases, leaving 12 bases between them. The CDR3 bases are TGTGCCAGCAGCCCCTGGACGCTTAATGAGCAGTTCTTC. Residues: CASSPWTLNEQFF.

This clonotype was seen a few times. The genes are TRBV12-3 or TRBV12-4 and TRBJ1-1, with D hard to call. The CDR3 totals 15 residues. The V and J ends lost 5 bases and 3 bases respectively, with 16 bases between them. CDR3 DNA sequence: TGTGCCAGCAGTCCCTTTGCATCGGGCCACACTGAAGCTTTCTTT. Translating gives CASSPFASGHTEAFF.

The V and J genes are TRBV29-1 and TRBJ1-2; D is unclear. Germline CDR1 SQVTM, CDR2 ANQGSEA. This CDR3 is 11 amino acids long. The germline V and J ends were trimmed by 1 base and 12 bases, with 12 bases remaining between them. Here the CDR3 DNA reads TGCAGCGTTGAAGCTGGTATGGTGCACACCTTC. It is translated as CSVEAGMVHTF.

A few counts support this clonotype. The CDR3 loop is CASSTRQGQGQYF. In DNA, the CDR3 is TGTGCCAGCAGCACCAGACAGGGGCAGGGGCAGTACTTC. The chain carries TRBV13 and TRBJ2-4, with 8 bases lining up with TRBD1. The CDR3 runs 13 residues. Looked up from germline, CDR1 is PRHDT and CDR2 is FYEKMQ (reference sequence). The V gene end was trimmed by 5 bases and the J gene end by 13 bases; junction bases not matched to a gene: 10.

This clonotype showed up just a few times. As DNA, the CDR3 is TGCAGTGCTAGTGGAAGGCCAACAGGGAACACTGAAGCTTTCTTT. Amino acid sequence: CSASGRPTGNTEAFF. This chain links TRBV20-1 with TRBJ1-1; perhaps TRBD1 as D (5 bases). The CDR3 runs 15 residues. Germline V gives CDR1 DFQATT, CDR2 SNEGSKA (reference sequence). Trimming stripped 3 bases from V and 1 base from J, with 15 bases between.